This T cell receptor (beta chain) derives from a study of glioma-infiltrating T cells after dendritic cell vaccination. Looking at the study overall: Dendritic cell vaccination trial patients had either newly diagnosed or recurrent glioblastoma. Study-wide findings and caveats: TCR clonality showed no direct relationship with survival.

From germline, CDR1 is KGHSH and CDR2 LQKENI. The CDR3 contains 16 residues. Trimming stripped 3 bases from V and 0 bases from J, with 15 bases between. This clone appeared once. Antigen specificity is unknown. TCRB CDR3 was amplified from 2 ug genomic DNA or less. The PCR used 60 V beta and 13 J beta primers. The assay was immunoSEQ multiplex PCR, and TCRdb's table has in-frame clones only and misses some. The sample has under 100,000 clones, over 60% seen once. The TCR originated in a human donor with glioblastoma. Sequenced material: blood, taken before dendritic cell vaccination. The V and J genes are TRBV18 and TRBJ2-7; D may be TRBD2 (5 bases). CDR3 DNA sequence: TGTGCCAGCTCACCCCGGACTTCGCTTAGCTCCTACGAGCAGTACTTC. Its protein is CASSPRTSLSSYEQYF.